This TCR beta chain was obtained from a study of technical replicates of blood from a handful of donors. Repertoires were generated with immunoSEQ multiplex PCR, while TCRdb's copy carries only in-frame clones and drops some. This table holds 75,000 to 100,000 clones, about 95% found once. The CDR3 covers 15 residues. V was pared by 1 base and J by 0 bases, with 0 bases of the junction left unmatched. The germline CDR1 and CDR2 sequences are SGHNT and YENEEA. The sample taken for sequencing was T cells isolated from PBMCs. The receptor comes from a human donor in good health. The chain has TRBV11-3 and TRBJ2-1; TRBD2 matches at 7 bases. The CDR3 nucleotides are TGTGCCAGCAGCTTAGGCGGGAGCTCCTACAATGAGCAGTTCTTC. It specifies CASSLGGSSYNEQFF.